This T cell receptor beta chain was observed in a study of T cell changes during pregnancy in multiple sclerosis. CDR3 length equals 15 residues. Germline V gives CDR1 MNHNY, CDR2 SVGAGI (reference sequence). V lost 2 bases and J lost 3; bases outside the gene matches: 3. The data were produced by immunoSEQ multiplex PCR, yet TCRdb's version contains in-frame clones alone and is incomplete. The table records 40,000 to 45,000 clones, around 92% of them present only once. This TCR was sampled from a female donor with multiple sclerosis, enrolled in a pregnancy study. The chain uses TRBV6-6 and TRBJ1-2; the match to TRBD1 covers 10 bases. Sequencing used CD4+ T cells from peripheral blood mononuclear cells, obtained in the third trimester of pregnancy. CDR3 bases: TGTGCCAGCAGTTACCGGACAGGGGGGGACTATGGCTACACCTTC. Protein sequence: CASSYRTGGDYGYTF.